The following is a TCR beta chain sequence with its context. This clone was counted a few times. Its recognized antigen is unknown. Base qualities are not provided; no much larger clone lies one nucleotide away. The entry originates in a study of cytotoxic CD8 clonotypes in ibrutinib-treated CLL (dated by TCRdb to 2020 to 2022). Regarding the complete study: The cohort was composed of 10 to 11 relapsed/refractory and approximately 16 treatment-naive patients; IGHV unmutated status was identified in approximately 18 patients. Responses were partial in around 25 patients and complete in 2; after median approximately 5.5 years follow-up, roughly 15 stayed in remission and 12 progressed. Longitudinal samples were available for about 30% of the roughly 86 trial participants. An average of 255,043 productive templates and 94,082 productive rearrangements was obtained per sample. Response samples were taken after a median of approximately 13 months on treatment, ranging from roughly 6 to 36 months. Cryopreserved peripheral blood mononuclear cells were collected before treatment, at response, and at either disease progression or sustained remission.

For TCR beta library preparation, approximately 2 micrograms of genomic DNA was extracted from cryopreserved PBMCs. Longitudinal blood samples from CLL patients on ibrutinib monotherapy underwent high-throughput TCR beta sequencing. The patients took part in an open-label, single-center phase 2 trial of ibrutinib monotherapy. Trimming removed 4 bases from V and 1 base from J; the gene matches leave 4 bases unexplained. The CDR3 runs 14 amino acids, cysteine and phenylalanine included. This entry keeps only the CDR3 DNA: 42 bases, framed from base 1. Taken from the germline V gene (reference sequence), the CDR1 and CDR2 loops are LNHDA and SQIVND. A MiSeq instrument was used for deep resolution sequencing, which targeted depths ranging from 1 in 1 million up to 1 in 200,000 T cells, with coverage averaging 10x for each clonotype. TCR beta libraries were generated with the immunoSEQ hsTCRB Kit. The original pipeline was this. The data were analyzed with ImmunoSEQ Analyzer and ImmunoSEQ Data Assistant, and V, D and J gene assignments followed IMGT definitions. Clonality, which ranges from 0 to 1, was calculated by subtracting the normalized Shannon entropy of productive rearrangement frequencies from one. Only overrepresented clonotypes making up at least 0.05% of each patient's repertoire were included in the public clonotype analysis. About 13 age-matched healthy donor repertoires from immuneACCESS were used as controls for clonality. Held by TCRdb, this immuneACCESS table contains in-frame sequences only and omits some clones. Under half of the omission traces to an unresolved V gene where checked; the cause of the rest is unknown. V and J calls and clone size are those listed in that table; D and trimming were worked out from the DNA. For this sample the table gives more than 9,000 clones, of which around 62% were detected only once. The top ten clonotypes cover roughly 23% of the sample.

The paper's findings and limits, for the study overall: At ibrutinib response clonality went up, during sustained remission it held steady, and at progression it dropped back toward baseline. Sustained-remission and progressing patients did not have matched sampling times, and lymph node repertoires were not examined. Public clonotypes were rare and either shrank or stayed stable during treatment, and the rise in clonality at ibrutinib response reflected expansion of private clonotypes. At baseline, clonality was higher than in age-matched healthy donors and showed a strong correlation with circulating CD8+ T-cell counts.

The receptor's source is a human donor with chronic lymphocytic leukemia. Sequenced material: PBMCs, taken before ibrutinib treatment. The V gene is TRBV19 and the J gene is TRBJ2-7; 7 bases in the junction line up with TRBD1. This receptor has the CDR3 CASSRMGQSYEQYF. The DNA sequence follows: TGTGCCAGTAGTAGAATGGGACAGTCCTACGAGCAGTACTTC.